The 11 T cell receptor beta chains listed next were all sequenced from one sample in a study of cytomegalovirus exposure and HLA in healthy donors. The PCR was carried out with 60 Vbeta primers and 13 Jbeta primers. Repertoires were generated with immunoSEQ multiplex PCR, while TCRdb's copy carries only in-frame clones and drops some. The sample yields about 140,000 clones, over 60% seen once. The sample comprised PBMCs. These receptors originate from a man aged 30 to 39 in good health and CMV-seronegative.

The CDR3 reads CASSLRLGGDGYTF. In nucleotides, the CDR3 is TGCGCCAGCAGCCTCAGATTAGGGGGGGATGGCTACACCTTC. The V gene is TRBV5-1, the J gene TRBJ1-2, with D tentatively TRBD1 (6 bases). V shed 4 bases and J shed 6 bases, with 16 bases lying between them. The CDR3 is 14 amino acids. Germline V gene data show CDR1 as SGHRS and CDR2 as YFSETQ.

This rearrangement joins TRBV28 to TRBJ2-3; weak D call: TRBD2 (6 bases). Germline lookup yields CDR1 MDHEN and CDR2 SYDVKM. V lost 7 bases to trimming and J lost 0 bases, with 11 bases between them. CDR3 size: 14 residues. The CDR3 protein is CASKPGTSTDTQYF. For the CDR3, the DNA is TGTGCCAGCAAACCCGGGACTAGCACAGATACGCAGTATTTT.

This clone was found a few times. CDR3 nucleotide sequence: TGTGCCAGCAGCATCCAAGAGACCCAGTACTTC. It encodes CASSIQETQYF. The chain couples TRBV2 to TRBJ2-5; D unresolved. Per the germline V gene, CDR1 is SNHLY and CDR2 is FYNNEI. Trimming shortened V by 6 bases and J by 1 base, and 3 bases separated the two germline ends. The CDR3 contains 11 residues.

V usage is TRBV7-3 and J usage is TRBJ2-7; D is possibly TRBD2 (5 bases). CDR3 length: 15 amino acids. The V gene's germline CDR1 is SGHTA and CDR2 FQGTGA. V was clipped by 5 bases and J by 0 bases, with 14 bases between them. CDR3 region: CASSINAGFSYEQYF. Written as DNA, the CDR3 is TGTGCCAGCAGCATTAATGCGGGTTTCTCCTACGAGCAGTACTTC.

The chain has TRBV30 and TRBJ1-3; the D gene is possibly TRBD1 (5 bases). The germline gives CDR1 GTSNPN, CDR2 SVGIG (reference sequence). V was clipped by 4 bases and J by 4 bases, with 11 bases between them. The CDR3 covers 13 residues. CDR3 nucleotides: TGTGCCTGGAATCAGGGTGCGGGAAACACCATATATTTT. Amino acids: CAWNQGAGNTIYF.

The gene calls are TRBV5-4 and TRBJ1-1, with a weak D call TRBD1 (6 bases). Trimming took off 3 bases at V and 0 bases at J, with 27 bases between the two ends. The V gene's germline CDR1 is SGHNT and CDR2 YYREEE (reference sequence). The CDR3 extends over 20 amino acids. The CDR3 region has the DNA TGTGCCAGCAGCTCACGAGGGGGGGGTCTTAGTCAGAGGGTGAACACTGAAGCTTTCTTT. Its protein is CASSSRGGGLSQRVNTEAFF.

CDR3 loop: CASSRRQGLTDTQYF. In DNA form, the CDR3 reads TGTGCCAGCAGCCGGAGACAGGGGCTCACAGATACGCAGTATTTT. This chain joins TRBV13 and TRBJ2-3, with TRBD1 matching 8 bases. CDR1 and CDR2 (germline): PRHDT, FYEKMQ (reference sequence). V was pared by 5 bases and J by 2 bases, with 6 bases of the junction left unmatched. The CDR3 totals 15 residues.

This chain joins TRBV5-1 and TRBJ2-7; the match to TRBD1 covers 9 bases. J lost 3 bases, V lost 2 bases, and 15 bases had no gene match. Per germline, CDR1 SGHRS and CDR2 YFSETQ. This CDR3 has 18 residues. CDR3 coding DNA: TGCGCCAGCAGCTTACCGGGACAGGGAAATCATCGTTACTACGAGCAGTACTTC. Its protein is CASSLPGQGNHRYYEQYF.

The V gene is TRBV28, the J gene TRBJ2-7; 9 bases match TRBD1. J was trimmed by 5 bases and V by 6 bases; bases with no gene match: 8. Germline assignment: CDR1 MDHEN and CDR2 SYDVKM. The CDR3 covers 14 residues. In DNA, the CDR3 is TGTGCCAGCAGGTCACAGGGGGCAGGCGACGAGCAGTACTTC. It encodes CASRSQGAGDEQYF.

This clone showed up just a few times. The CDR3 DNA follows: TGTGCCAGCAGAAGACAGGGAAGTCGTTATGGCTACACCTTC. Its protein product is CASRRQGSRYGYTF. The chain carries TRBV28 and TRBJ1-2, with 7 bases lining up with TRBD1. The CDR3 totals 14 residues. Germline CDR1 MDHEN, CDR2 SYDVKM. V dropped 6 bases and J dropped 5; count of bases not matched to a gene: 9.

This chain joins TRBV13 and TRBJ2-2, with D perhaps matching TRBD2 (5 bases). Per the germline V gene, CDR1 is PRHDT and CDR2 is FYEKMQ (reference sequence). V lost 2 bases and J lost 5, with 9 bases in between. The CDR3 length is 14 residues. CDR3 in amino acids: CASSLTGRTGELFF. CDR3 sequence (DNA): TGTGCCAGCAGCTTAACGGGAAGAACCGGGGAGCTGTTTTTT.